This T cell receptor (beta chain) is drawn from a study of T-cell reconstitution after alpha-beta-depleted transplantation in children. This sample's TCRbeta library carried unique molecular identifier barcodes. In TCRdb, the PCR reads were re-called with MiXCR into one record per CDR3 protein. The sample gives about 260,000 distinct CDR3 sequences, roughly 11% of which show up once; around a quarter is in the top ten. Germline CDR1 and CDR2: LGHDT and YNNKEL (reference sequence). This CDR3 is built from 16 residues. V dropped 0 bases and J dropped 9; count of bases not matched to a gene: 12. This clonotype came up many times.

The sample here was peripheral blood, taken 180 days after TCRalphabeta/CD19-depleted stem cell transplant. This receptor was taken from a male patient between 2 and 10 years old who had a stem cell transplant for chronic granulomatous disease, so the T cells may come from the graft donor. The J gene is TRBJ2-3, the V gene TRBV3-1; 7 nucleotides align to TRBD2. The CDR3 DNA is TGTGCCAGCAGCCAAGAGGTCGTCGGCTACGGGGGGACGCAGTATTTT. It specifies CASSQEVVGYGGTQYF.